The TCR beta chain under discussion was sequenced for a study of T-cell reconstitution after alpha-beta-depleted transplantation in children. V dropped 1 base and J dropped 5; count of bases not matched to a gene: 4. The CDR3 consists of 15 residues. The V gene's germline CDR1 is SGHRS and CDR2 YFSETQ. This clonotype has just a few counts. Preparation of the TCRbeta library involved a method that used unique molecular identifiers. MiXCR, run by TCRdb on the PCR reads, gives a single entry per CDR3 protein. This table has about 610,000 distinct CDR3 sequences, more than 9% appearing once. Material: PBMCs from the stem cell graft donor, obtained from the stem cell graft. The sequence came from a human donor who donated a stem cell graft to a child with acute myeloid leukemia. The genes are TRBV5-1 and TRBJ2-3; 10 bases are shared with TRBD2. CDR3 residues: CASSLTSGNKDTQYF. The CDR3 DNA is TGCGCCAGCAGCTTGACTAGCGGGAATAAAGATACGCAGTATTTT.